These T cell receptor beta chains were read from a single sample in a study of CD8 T cells in ankylosing spondylitis. TCRdb itself ran the 5' RACE reads through MiXCR, one entry per CDR3 protein. This table has just over 150,000 distinct CDR3 sequences, 15% to 20% appearing once. Sample: blood, either unsorted or a sorted T cell fraction (not recorded which). The source is a male donor with ankylosing spondylitis or in good health (not recorded which). The CDR3 runs from the conserved cysteine through the conserved F or W. D genes are given only for firm matches. Where a row states a size, it is once, few, many or the class of an expanded clone; other rows omit it.

>few|TRBJ1-2|TRBV5-1|NA
CASSLDSGGRNYGYTF
TGCGCCAGCAGCTTGGATTCCGGGGGAAGGAACTATGGCTACACCTTC
>few|TRBJ1-1|TRBV29-1|NA
CSVTPTGNTEAFF
TGCAGCGTGACGCCGACAGGGAACACTGAAGCTTTCTTT
>NA|TRBJ2-5|TRBV25-1|TRBD1
CASSGATGSSETQYF
TGTGCCAGCAGTGGGGCGACAGGGTCCAGCGAGACCCAGTACTTC
>many|TRBJ2-2|TRBV29-1|NA
CSVERTGNTGELFF
TGCAGCGTTGAACGGACGGGTAACACCGGGGAGCTGTTTTTT
>many|TRBJ2-7|TRBV20-1|NA
CSASRRDNSYEQYF
TGCAGTGCTAGCCGCCGGGACAACTCCTACGAGCAGTACTTC
>many|TRBJ2-3|TRBV20-1|NA
CSARDFQGPDTQYF
TGCAGTGCTAGAGACTTTCAGGGCCCAGATACGCAGTATTTT
>many|TRBJ2-7|TRBV3-1|NA
CASSQENPRLYF
TGTGCCAGCAGCCAAGAAAATCCCCGGCTGTACTTC
>NA|TRBJ2-3|TRBV27|TRBD2
CASKRPGLAGPDTQYF
TGTGCCAGCAAAAGACCGGGACTAGCGGGCCCAGATACGCAGTATTTT
>NA|TRBJ2-2|TRBV23-1|TRBD1
CASSQCDRDRGGPPGELFF
TGCGCCAGCAGTCAATGTGACCGGGACAGGGGAGGTCCCCCGGGGGAGCTGTTTTTT
>many|TRBJ2-2|TRBV20-1|NA
CSARGGNTGELFF
TGCAGTGCCAGGGGGGGGAACACCGGGGAGCTGTTTTTT